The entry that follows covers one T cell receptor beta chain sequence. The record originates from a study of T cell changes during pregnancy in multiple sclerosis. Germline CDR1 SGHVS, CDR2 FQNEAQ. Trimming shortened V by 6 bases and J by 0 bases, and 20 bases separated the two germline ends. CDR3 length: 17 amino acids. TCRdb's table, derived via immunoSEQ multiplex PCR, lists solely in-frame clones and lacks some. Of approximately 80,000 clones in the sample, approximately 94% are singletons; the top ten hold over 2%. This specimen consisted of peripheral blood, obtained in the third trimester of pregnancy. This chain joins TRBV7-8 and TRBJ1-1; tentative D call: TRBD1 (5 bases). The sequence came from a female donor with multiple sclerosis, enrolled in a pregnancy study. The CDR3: CASRLVGVTLMNTEAFF. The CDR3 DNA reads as TGTGCCAGCAGACTCGTAGGGGTGACTCTAATGAACACTGAAGCTTTCTTT.